This TCR beta chain was captured by sequencing in a study of blood T cell repertoires in COVID-19. Study-wide context: Samples of COVID-19 (acute and convalescent) were obtained from the United States, Italy and Spain. The analysed material was cDNA or gDNA that came from T cells, B-cell-depleted T cells, or PBMCs.

Original processing methods: For nucleated cells, counts were estimated from reference gene primer amplification. The method was immunoSEQ multiplex PCR; TCRdb's version includes in-frame clones alone and lacks a portion of them. V and J calls plus clone size are reproduced from that table; the DNA served to infer D and trimming. In the table there are about 300,000 clones, approximately 88% of which are singletons. The origin of this receptor is a woman aged 25 to 39 who had recovered from COVID-19. Sample: peripheral blood.

The CDR3 nucleotides read TGTGCCAGCAGTTTACTACTAGCGGGGATCAGCACAGATACGCAGTATTTT. Translating it yields CASSLLLAGISTDTQYF. The V call is TRBV28, the J call TRBJ2-3, with 10 bases aligning to TRBD2. Trimming cost V 2 bases and J 0 bases; bases outside gene matches: 5. The CDR3 sequence is 17 residues long. Germline CDR1 reads MDHEN; CDR2 reads SYDVKM.